This T cell receptor (beta chain) was profiled in a study of monozygotic twins with inflammatory bowel disease. Eight cDNA synthesis reactions were run for every sample. Template switching added UMIs carrying a 6-nucleotide sample barcode. After re-calling the 5' RACE reads, TCRdb lists one entry per CDR3 protein, DNA absent. The sample totals about 350,000 distinct CDR3 sequences. The CDR3 spans 14 residues. Germline V lookup: CDR1 DFQATT, CDR2 SNEGSKA (reference sequence). Blood, about 2.5 ml, was drawn per donor. This TCR was sampled from a human donor with ulcerative colitis or Crohn's disease, or a healthy co-twin of an affected twin (not recorded which). Sequencing was performed on blood. This sequence joins TRBV20-1 and TRBJ2-3; no DNA is available, so the TRBD2 call from TCRdb remains unchecked. CDR3 sequence: CSARPGGVTDTQYF.